This TCR beta chain was recovered during a study of tissue T cells after allogeneic stem cell transplantation. Described time point: mouse harvest day 14 after allogeneic transplant. Mouse grafts combined 10^7 T-cell-depleted bone marrow cells with 10^6 splenic CD5+ T cells. This mouse GVHD model was MHC-mismatched B6 to BALB/c, profiled day 7 or 14. Comment on this clone: Its antigen remains unidentified. Gene names and germline refer to mouse. Read sequence stops 1 residue before the CDR3 end, and the germline J gene provides the missing end.

Germline CDR1 KGHPV, CDR2 FQNQEV (reference sequence). CDR3 length equals 13 residues. V dropped 8 bases and J dropped 1; count of bases not matched to a gene: 2. Sequenced by immunoSEQ multiplex PCR; TCRdb stores in-frame clones only, minus some. This table has over 2,000 clones, approximately 45% appearing once. Broader study findings: Anatomically similar tissues had similar TCR repertoires within each patient. Shared clones across patients were few; motif clustering revealed tissue-specific shared signatures.

Specimen: lymph node tissue. This sequence joins TRBV26 and TRBJ2-1, with 7 bases that match TRBD1. The receptor's source is a female BALB/c mouse given C57BL/6 T cells with graft-versus-host disease after an allogeneic hematopoietic cell transplant. Here the CDR3 reads CASAGQNYAEQFF. The sequenced CDR3 bases are TGTGCCAGCGCGGGACAGAACTATGCTGAGCAGTTC.